The sequence of this T cell receptor (beta chain) was determined in a study of identical twins. Study-level results: Cord blood beta clonotypes present at high abundance carried fewer insertions; no such pattern appeared in memory repertoires.

V lost 6 bases and J 1 base, leaving 12 bases between the germline ends. The CDR3 has 13 amino acids. In germline, CDR1 is DFQATT, CDR2 SNEGSKA (reference sequence). TCRdb re-called the 5' RACE reads through MiXCR, storing one row per CDR3 protein. The table has about 810,000 distinct CDR3 sequences, about 12% seen once; the top ten hold around 1.6%. The sample holds a few counts of this clonotype. Its antigen is unidentified. These data were likewise used in another study, on yellow fever vaccine responses in identical twins.

The genes are TRBV20-1 and TRBJ1-1; D possibly corresponds to TRBD1 (5 bases). This sequence was found in a woman aged 18 to 35 in good health. Material for sequencing was PBMCs. The DNA of the CDR3 is TGCAGTGCGCCAGGGTCCCAGAACACTGAAGCTTTCTTT. Translated: CSAPGSQNTEAFF.